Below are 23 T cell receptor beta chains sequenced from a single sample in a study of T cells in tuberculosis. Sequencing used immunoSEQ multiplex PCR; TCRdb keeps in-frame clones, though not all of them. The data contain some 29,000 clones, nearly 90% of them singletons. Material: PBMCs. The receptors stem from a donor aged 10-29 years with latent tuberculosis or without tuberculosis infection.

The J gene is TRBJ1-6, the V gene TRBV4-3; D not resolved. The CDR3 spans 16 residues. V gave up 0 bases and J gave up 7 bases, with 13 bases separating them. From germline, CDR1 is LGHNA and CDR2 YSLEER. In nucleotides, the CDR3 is TGCGCCAGCAGCCAAGATGCCGGAGGCGGGAATTCACCCCTCCACTTT. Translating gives CASSQDAGGGNSPLHF.

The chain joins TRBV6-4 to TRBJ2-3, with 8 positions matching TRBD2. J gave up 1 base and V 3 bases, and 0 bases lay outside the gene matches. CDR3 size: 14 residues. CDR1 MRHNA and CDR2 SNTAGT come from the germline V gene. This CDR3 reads CASSEAGGTDTQYF. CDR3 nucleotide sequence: TGTGCCAGCAGTGAAGCGGGGGGCACAGATACGCAGTATTTT.

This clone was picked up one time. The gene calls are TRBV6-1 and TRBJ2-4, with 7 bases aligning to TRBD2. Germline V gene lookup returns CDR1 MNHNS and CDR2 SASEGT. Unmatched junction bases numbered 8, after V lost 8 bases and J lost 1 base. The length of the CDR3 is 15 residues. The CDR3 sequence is CASGGGSLAKNIQYF. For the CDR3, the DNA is TGTGCCAGCGGGGGGGGTTCGCTCGCCAAAAACATTCAGTACTTC.

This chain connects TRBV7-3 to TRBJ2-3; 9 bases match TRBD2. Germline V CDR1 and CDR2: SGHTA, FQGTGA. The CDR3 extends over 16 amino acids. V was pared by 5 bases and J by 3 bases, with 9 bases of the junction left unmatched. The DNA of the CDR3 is TGTGCCAGCAGCCCGCCCAGCACTAGCGGGACAGATACGCAGTATTTT. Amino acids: CASSPPSTSGTDTQYF.

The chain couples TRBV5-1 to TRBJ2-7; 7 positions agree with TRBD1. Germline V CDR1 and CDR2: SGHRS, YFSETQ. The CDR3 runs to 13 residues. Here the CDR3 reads CVSTGTANYEQYF. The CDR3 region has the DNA TGCGTAAGTACCGGGACAGCAAACTACGAGCAGTACTTC.

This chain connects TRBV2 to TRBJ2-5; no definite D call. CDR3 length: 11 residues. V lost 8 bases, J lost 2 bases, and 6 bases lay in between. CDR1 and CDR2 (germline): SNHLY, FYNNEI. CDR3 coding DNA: TGTGCCAGCTCGCGGCAAGAGACCCAGTACTTC. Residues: CASSRQETQYF.

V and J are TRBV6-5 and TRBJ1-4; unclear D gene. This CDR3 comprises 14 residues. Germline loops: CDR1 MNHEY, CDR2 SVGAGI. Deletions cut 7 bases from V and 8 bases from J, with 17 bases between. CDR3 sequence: CASKRTAEREKLFF. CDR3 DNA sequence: TGTGCCAGCAAGCGGACCGCCGAACGGGAAAAACTGTTTTTT.

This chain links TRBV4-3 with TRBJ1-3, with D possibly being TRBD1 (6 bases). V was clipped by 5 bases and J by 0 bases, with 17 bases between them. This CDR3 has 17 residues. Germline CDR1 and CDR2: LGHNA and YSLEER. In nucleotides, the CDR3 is TGCGCCAGCAGCGATCTCTGGGACAATCACTCTGGAAACACCATATATTTT. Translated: CASSDLWDNHSGNTIYF.

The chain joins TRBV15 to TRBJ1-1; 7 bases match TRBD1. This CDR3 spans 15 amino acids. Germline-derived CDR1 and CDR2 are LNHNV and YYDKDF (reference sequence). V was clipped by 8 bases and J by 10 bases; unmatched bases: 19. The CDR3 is CATRRSLGQAVGAFF. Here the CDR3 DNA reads TGTGCCACCCGAAGGTCTCTAGGACAGGCCGTAGGAGCTTTCTTT.

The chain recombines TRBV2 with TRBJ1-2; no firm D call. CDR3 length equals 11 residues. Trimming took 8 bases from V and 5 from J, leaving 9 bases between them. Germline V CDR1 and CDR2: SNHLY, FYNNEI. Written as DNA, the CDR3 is TGTGCCAGCCGTCGAGAATATGGCTACACCTTC. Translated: CASRREYGYTF.

The CDR3 DNA follows: TGTGCCAGCAGTCCGGGACTAGCGGGTCGCAATGAGCAGTTCTTC. Encoded protein: CASSPGLAGRNEQFF. This chain links TRBV6-5 with TRBJ2-1; 12 bases are shared with TRBD2. The CDR3 sequence is 15 residues long. The ends lost 5 bases at V and 6 bases at J; junction bases unmatched: 5. Germline V CDR1 and CDR2: MNHEY, SVGAGI.

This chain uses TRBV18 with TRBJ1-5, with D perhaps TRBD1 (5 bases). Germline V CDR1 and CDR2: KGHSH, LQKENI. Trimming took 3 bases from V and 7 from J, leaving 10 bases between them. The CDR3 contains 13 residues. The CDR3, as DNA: TGTGCCAGCTCACCTACAGGAGAACAGCCCCAGCATTTT. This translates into CASSPTGEQPQHF. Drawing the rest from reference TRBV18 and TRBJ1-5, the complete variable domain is NAGVMQNPRHLVRRRGQEARLRCSPMKGHSHVYWYRQLPEEGLKFMVYLQKENIIDESGMPKERFSAEFPKEGPSILRIQQVVRGDSAAYFCASSPTGEQPQHFGDGTRLSIL.

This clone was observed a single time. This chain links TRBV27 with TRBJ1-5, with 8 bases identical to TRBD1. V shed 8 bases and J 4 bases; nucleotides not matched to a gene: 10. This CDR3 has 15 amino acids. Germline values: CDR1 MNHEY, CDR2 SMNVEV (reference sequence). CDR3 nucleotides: TGTGCCAGCCGGGCAGGGGGCGAGCGGAATCAGCCCCAGCATTTT. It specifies CASRAGGERNQPQHF.

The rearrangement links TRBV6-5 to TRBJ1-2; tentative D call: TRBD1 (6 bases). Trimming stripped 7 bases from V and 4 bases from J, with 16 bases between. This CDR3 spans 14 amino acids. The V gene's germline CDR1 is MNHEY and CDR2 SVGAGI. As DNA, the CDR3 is TGTGCCAGCACTACGGACAGAGCGAGCTATGGCTACACCTTC. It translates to CASTTDRASYGYTF.

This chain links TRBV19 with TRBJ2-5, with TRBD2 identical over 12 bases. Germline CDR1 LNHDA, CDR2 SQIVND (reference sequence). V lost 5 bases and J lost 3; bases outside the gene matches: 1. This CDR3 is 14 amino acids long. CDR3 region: CASSRTSGEETQYF. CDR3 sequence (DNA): TGTGCCAGTAGTCGGACTAGCGGGGAAGAGACCCAGTACTTC.

The CDR3 coding sequence is TGTGCCAGCAGATTTTGGGACAGGGAGATGGGAGCTTTCTTT. It specifies CASRFWDREMGAFF. The chain uses TRBV6-1 and TRBJ1-1, with TRBD1 matching 9 bases. Looked up from germline, CDR1 is MNHNS and CDR2 is SASEGT. V was clipped by 6 bases and J by 10 bases; unmatched bases: 12. This CDR3 has 14 residues.

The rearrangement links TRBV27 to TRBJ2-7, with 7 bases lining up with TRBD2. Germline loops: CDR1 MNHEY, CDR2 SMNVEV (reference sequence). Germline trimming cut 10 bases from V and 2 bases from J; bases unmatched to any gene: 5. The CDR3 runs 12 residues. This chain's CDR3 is CATGGIPYEQYF. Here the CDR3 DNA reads TGTGCCACCGGGGGGATCCCCTACGAGCAGTACTTC.

This CDR3 is CASKGVGYEQYF. The DNA of the CDR3 is TGTGCCAGCAAGGGGGTTGGCTACGAGCAGTACTTC. The V gene is TRBV25-1, the J gene TRBJ2-7, with D perhaps TRBD1 (6 bases). V lost 7 bases and J 3 bases, leaving 10 bases between the germline ends. CDR3 length: 12 residues. CDR1 is MGHDK and CDR2 is SYGVNS in the germline V gene.

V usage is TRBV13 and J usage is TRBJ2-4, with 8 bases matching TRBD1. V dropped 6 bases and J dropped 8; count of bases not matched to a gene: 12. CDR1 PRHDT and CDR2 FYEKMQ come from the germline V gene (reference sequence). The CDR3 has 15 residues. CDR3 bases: TGTGCCAGCAGACGGACAGGGAAGTCGACGTACATTCAGTACTTC. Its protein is CASRRTGKSTYIQYF.

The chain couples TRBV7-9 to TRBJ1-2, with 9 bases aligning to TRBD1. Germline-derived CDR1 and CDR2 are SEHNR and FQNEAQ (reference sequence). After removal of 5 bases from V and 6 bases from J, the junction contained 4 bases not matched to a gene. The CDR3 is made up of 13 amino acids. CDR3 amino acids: CASSVTGGDGYTF. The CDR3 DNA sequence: TGTGCCAGCAGCGTAACAGGGGGCGATGGCTACACCTTC.

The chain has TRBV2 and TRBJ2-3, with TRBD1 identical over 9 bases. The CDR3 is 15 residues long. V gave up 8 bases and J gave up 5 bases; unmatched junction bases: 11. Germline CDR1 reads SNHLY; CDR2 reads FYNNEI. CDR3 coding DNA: TGTGCCAGCCGTAGGGACAGGGCTTCGAGAGATACGCAGTATTTT. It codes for CASRRDRASRDTQYF.

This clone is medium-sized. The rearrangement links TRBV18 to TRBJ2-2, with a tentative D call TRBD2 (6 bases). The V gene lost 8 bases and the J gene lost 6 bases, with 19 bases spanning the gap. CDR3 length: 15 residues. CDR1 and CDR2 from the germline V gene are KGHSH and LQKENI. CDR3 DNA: TGTGCCAGCCCATTAGCCGGGCCGGGGGCCGGGGAGCTGTTTTTT. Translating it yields CASPLAGPGAGELFF.

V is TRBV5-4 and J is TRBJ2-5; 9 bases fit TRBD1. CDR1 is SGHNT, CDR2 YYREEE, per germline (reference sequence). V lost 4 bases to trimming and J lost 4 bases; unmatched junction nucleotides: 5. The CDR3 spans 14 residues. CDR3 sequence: CASSVQGALETQYF. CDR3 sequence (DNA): TGTGCCAGCAGCGTACAGGGGGCCCTAGAGACCCAGTACTTC.